The text below deals with one T cell receptor beta chain. This clone's antigen is unknown. No base qualities exist here, and no much larger clone lies one base off it. These data belong to a study of memory CD4+ T cells and cytomegalovirus serostatus (dated by TCRdb to the late 2010s). Turning to the overall study: The cohort included around 35 healthy adults from Belgium, of whom 9 were CMV seropositive and roughly 25 were CMV seronegative. CD4+ memory TCRbeta repertoires of a Belgian cohort with known cytomegalovirus serostatus were sequenced in order to replicate a published TCR-based CMV serostatus classifier. Overall results and qualifications from the work: Only CD4+CD45RO+ memory cells were sequenced, unlike the original study, which covered naive and memory CD4+ and CD8+ populations. On the Belgian cohort, the classifier based on the original framework reached a median bootstrapped AUC of approximately 0.95, with a 95% CI of 0.76-1.00. For CMV serostatus prediction, a median bootstrapped AUC of about 0.94 was reached with the original framework, and a median bootstrapped AUC of around 0.9 was reached with a US-trained random forest. Of over 150 previously reported CMV-associated TCRbeta sequences, over 65 appeared in the CD4+ memory repertoires, each in one to five individuals. Results were interpreted as suggesting that the CMV-associated TCR signature is largely present in the CD4+ memory repertoire.

The Quick-DNA Microprep Kit was used to extract genomic DNA from the sorted cells. TCRbeta DNA was amplified with the immunoSEQ hsTCRbeta kit following the manufacturer's protocol. TCRbeta libraries were sequenced on an Illumina MiSeq instrument. The study's own analysis went as follows. Removing out-of-frame sequences left approximately 2,000,000 distinct TCRbeta sequences, an average of around 70,000 per individual. Each individual was scored according to the count of approximately 170 previously reported CMV-associated TCRbeta sequences and the total productive distinct TCRbeta count. A beta-binomial model was reimplemented in Python, and random forests from scikit-learn, run with default parameters, were trained on data from the US cohort. Classifier performance on the Belgian cohort was summarized as median AUC with percentile confidence intervals calculated over 10,000 bootstrap iterations. Not all clones reach the TCRdb copy of this immuneACCESS table, which keeps in-frame sequences only. Checked studies attribute under half of the gap to unresolved V genes and leave the rest unexplained. V, J and clone size were drawn from that table, and D and trimming were deduced from the DNA. The sample yields tens of thousands of clones; 70% to 85% were counted once. Around 1% of the sample is held by the ten biggest clonotypes.

CDR1 and CDR2 (DFQATT, SNEGSKA) derive from the germline V gene (reference sequence). Germline trimming: 5 bases from V, 5 bases from J; junction bases outside gene matches: 2. From its cysteine to its phenylalanine, the CDR3 spans 11 amino acids. CDR3 DNA is the only sequence kept; it has 33 bases, read in frame from the first base. A FACSAria II was used to sort memory CD4+ T cells, defined as single viable CD3+CD4+CD8-CD45RO+ cells. To determine CMV serostatus, a Roche Elecsys assay was used that detects serum IgG against CMV pp150, pp28, p38 and p52. Following thawing, total CD4+ T cells were enriched through positive selection using CD4 magnetic microbeads. The samples came from a separate study whose specific focus was interrogating the CD4+ T cell memory repertoire. Peripheral blood mononuclear cells were isolated and cryopreserved according to standard operating procedures, and serum was kept at -80 degrees C. The staining used CD3-PerCP (BW264/56), CD4-APC (RPA-T4), CD45RO-PE (UCHT1) and CD8-Pacific Orange (3B5) antibodies, and Sytox blue was used to exclude non-viable cells.

This clonotype was obtained from an adult in good health and CMV-seronegative. The sequenced sample consisted of memory CD4+ T cells from blood. Recombination connected TRBV20-1 to TRBJ1-2, with 7 central nucleotides matching TRBD1. The CDR3 region has the sequence CSADREYGYTF. The DNA reads as follows: TGCAGTGCTGACAGGGAGTATGGCTACACCTTC.